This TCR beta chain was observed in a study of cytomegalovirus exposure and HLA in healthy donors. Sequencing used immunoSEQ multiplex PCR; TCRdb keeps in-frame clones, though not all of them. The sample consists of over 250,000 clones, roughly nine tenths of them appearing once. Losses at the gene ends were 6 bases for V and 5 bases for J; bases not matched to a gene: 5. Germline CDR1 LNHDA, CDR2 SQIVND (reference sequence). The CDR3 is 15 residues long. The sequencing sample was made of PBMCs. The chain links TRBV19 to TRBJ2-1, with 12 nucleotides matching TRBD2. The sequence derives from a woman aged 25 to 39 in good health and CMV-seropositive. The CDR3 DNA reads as TGTGCCAGTAGCAAAACTAGCGGGGGGCACAATGAGCAGTTCTTC. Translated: CASSKTSGGHNEQFF.